This is a list of T cell receptor beta chains from one sample in a study of blood T cell repertoires in COVID-19. Produced via immunoSEQ multiplex PCR; TCRdb's table is partial and in-frame only. The profile covers some 140,000 clones, with less than 90% appearing a single time and 5.5% taken by the ten largest. Sequenced: PBMCs or T cells enriched from blood (not recorded which). The receptors shown here come from a man in his forties with acute COVID-19. CDR3s include the opening cysteine and the closing phenylalanine or tryptophan. The order of the fields is V gene, clone size, D gene, J gene, CDR3 protein, CDR3 DNA. A D gene is named only where the DNA matches it firmly. Part of the rows lack a size; the others show once, few, many or a class for expanded clones.

TRBV2	NA	NA	TRBJ1-6	CASSEGTSSYNSPLHF	TGTGCCAGCAGTGAAGGTACGAGCTCCTATAATTCACCCCTCCACTTT
TRBV7-2	once	TRBD2	TRBJ2-1	CASSSSGRPLYNEQFF	TGTGCCAGCAGCTCTAGCGGGAGGCCTCTCTACAATGAGCAGTTCTTC
TRBV11-2	NA	TRBD1	TRBJ2-2	CASSLQTGETGELFF	TGTGCCAGCAGCTTACAGACAGGGGAGACCGGGGAGCTGTTTTTT
TRBV30	NA	TRBD1	TRBJ1-1	CAWSAPDRGTEAFF	TGTGCCTGGAGCGCCCCAGACAGGGGGACTGAAGCTTTCTTT
TRBV7-2	NA	TRBD1	TRBJ2-7	CASRESGGDEQYF	TGTGCCAGCAGGGAGTCAGGGGGCGACGAGCAGTACTTC
TRBV30	NA	NA	TRBJ2-7	CAWSVKQGGDEQYF	TGTGCCTGGAGTGTAAAACAGGGTGGGGACGAGCAGTACTTC
TRBV30	NA	NA	TRBJ1-5	CAWSRGDDSNQPQHF	TGTGCCTGGAGTCGGGGAGACGATAGCAATCAGCCCCAGCATTTT
TRBV4-3	NA	NA	TRBJ2-1	CASSLRGGDNEQFF	TGCGCCAGCAGCCTAAGAGGAGGGGACAATGAGCAGTTCTTC
TRBV2	NA	TRBD1	TRBJ1-2	CASGGTGDYGYTF	TGTGCCAGCGGGGGGACAGGAGACTATGGCTACACCTTC
TRBV3-1/TRBV3-2	NA	NA	TRBJ2-5	CASSQDLQETQYF	TGTGCCAGCAGCCAAGATCTACAAGAGACCCAGTACTTC
TRBV5-1	NA	NA	TRBJ1-1	CASSLERNRMNTEAFF	TGCGCCAGCAGCTTGGAGCGGAATCGCATGAACACTGAAGCTTTCTTT
TRBV7-9	NA	NA	TRBJ1-1	CASSSGWEAFF	TGTGCCAGCAGCTCGGGATGGGAAGCTTTCTTT
TRBV7-9	once	NA	TRBJ1-3	CASSLNTVSGNTIYF	TGTGCCAGCAGCTTAAATACGGTCTCTGGAAACACCATATATTTT
TRBV6-5	NA	TRBD1	TRBJ2-7	CASSAGWTGYEQYF	TGTGCCTCATCTGCCGGATGGACAGGGTACGAGCAGTACTTC
TRBV3-1/TRBV3-2	NA	NA	TRBJ1-4	CASSPQGSDEKLFF	TGTGCCAGCAGCCCACAGGGAAGTGACGAAAAACTGTTTTTT
TRBV28	NA	TRBD1	TRBJ2-1	CASSSSLTGGRNEQFF	TGTGCCAGCAGTTCCTCCCTAACAGGGGGGAGGAATGAGCAGTTCTTC
TRBV18	NA	NA	TRBJ1-4	CASTRQPGPYEKLFF	TGTGCCAGCACCCGACAACCTGGGCCATATGAAAAACTGTTTTTT
TRBV28	once	TRBD1	TRBJ2-3	CASREQGMDTDTQYF	TGTGCCAGCAGAGAACAGGGGATGGACACAGATACGCAGTATTTT
TRBV7-9	NA	NA	TRBJ1-5	CASTQGTGREQPQHF	TGTGCCAGCACCCAAGGAACGGGAAGGGAGCAGCCCCAGCATTTT
TRBV24-1	NA	NA	TRBJ1-5	CATSDSQGSLFNQPQHF	TGTGCCACCAGTGATTCACAGGGCTCCTTGTTCAATCAGCCCCAGCATTTT
TRBV3-1/TRBV3-2	once	TRBD1	TRBJ1-2	CASSPGQGAPGYGYTF	TGTGCCAGCAGCCCGGGACAGGGGGCGCCCGGCTATGGCTACACCTTC
TRBV15	NA	NA	TRBJ2-1	CATSRPTAGKQFF	TGTGCCACCAGCAGACCTACCGCGGGGAAGCAGTTCTTC
TRBV5-4	few	TRBD1	TRBJ1-4	CASSLGRQGGATNEKLFF	TGTGCCAGCAGCTTGGGTCGACAGGGAGGTGCAACTAATGAAAAACTGTTTTTT
TRBV3-1/TRBV3-2	NA	TRBD2	TRBJ2-5	CASSSRLAGGVRGETQYF	TGTGCCAGCAGCTCTCGACTAGCGGGGGGCGTTCGTGGGGAGACCCAGTACTTC
TRBV2	NA	TRBD1	TRBJ1-5	CASSEGQGYNQPQHF	TGTGCCAGCAGTGAGGGACAGGGTTACAATCAGCCCCAGCATTTT
TRBV2	NA	TRBD1	TRBJ2-2	CASSKDRTNTGELFF	TGTGCCAGCAGCAAGGACAGGACTAACACCGGGGAGCTGTTTTTT
TRBV9	NA	NA	TRBJ2-5	CASSAGHLRELETQYF	TGTGCCAGCAGCGCCGGGCACCTGAGGGAATTAGAGACCCAGTACTTC
TRBV15	NA	NA	TRBJ1-5	CATSRDPQVLDRPQHF	TGTGCCACCAGCAGAGATCCACAGGTCTTGGATAGACCCCAGCATTTT
TRBV27	NA	NA	TRBJ1-6	CASSPWTVYNSPLHF	TGTGCCAGCAGTCCCTGGACAGTCTATAATTCACCCCTCCACTTT
TRBV2	few	NA	TRBJ1-1	CASSVSGPNTEAFF	TGTGCCAGCAGTGTTTCAGGGCCGAACACTGAAGCTTTCTTT
TRBV30	NA	TRBD1	TRBJ2-3	CAWSVTGGERNTQYF	TGTGCCTGGAGTGTTACAGGGGGCGAGAGGAATACGCAGTATTTT
TRBV28	NA	TRBD1	TRBJ1-1	CASHTFGGTGLNTEAFF	TGTGCCAGCCATACCTTTGGCGGGACAGGCTTGAACACTGAAGCTTTCTTT
TRBV27	NA	NA	TRBJ2-7	CASSPTGWEQYF	TGTGCCAGCAGTCCGACAGGATGGGAGCAGTACTTC
TRBV30	NA	NA	TRBJ1-2	CAHGEANNYGYTF	TGTGCCCACGGGGAGGCGAATAACTATGGCTACACCTTC
TRBV4-1	NA	NA	TRBJ1-3	CASSQDPGEGNTIYF	TGCGCCAGCAGCCAAGATCCAGGGGAAGGAAACACCATATATTTT
TRBV7-9	NA	TRBD2	TRBJ2-1	CASSSGASGYDNEQFF	TGTGCCAGCAGCTCTGGGGCTAGCGGTTATGACAATGAGCAGTTCTTC
TRBV7-2	NA	NA	TRBJ1-6	CASSLAGAFNSPLHF	TGTGCCAGCAGCTTAGCAGGGGCATTCAATTCACCCCTCCACTTT
TRBV30	once	TRBD2	TRBJ2-5	CAWRPGLAAQETQYF	TGTGCCTGGAGACCGGGACTAGCGGCCCAAGAGACCCAGTACTTC
TRBV6-1	NA	TRBD1	TRBJ2-4	CASSEAGTGENIQYF	TGTGCCAGCAGTGAAGCTGGGACAGGTGAAAACATTCAGTACTTC
TRBV9	NA	NA	TRBJ1-2	CASSVARADYGYTF	TGTGCCAGCAGCGTAGCCAGGGCAGACTATGGCTACACCTTC